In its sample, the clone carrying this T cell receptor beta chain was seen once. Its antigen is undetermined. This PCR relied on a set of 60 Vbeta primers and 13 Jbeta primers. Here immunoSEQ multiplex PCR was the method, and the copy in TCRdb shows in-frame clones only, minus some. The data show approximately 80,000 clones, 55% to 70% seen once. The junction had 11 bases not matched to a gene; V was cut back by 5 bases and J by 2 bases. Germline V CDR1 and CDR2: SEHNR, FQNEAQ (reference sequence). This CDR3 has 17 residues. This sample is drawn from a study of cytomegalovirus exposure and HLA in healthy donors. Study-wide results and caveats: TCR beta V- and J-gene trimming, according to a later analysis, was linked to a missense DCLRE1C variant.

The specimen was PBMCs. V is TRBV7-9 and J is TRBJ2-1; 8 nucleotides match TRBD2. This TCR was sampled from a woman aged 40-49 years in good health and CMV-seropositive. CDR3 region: CASSPYLGLGTYNEQFF. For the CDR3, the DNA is TGTGCCAGCAGCCCGTACTTGGGACTAGGAACCTACAATGAGCAGTTCTTC.